The rows below give T cell receptor beta chains drawn from one sample of a study of T cell repertoires in cytomegalovirus infection. TCRdb used MiXCR to reprocess the reads, holding one entry per CDR3 protein. The table records approximately 1,000,000 distinct CDR3 sequences, roughly 31% of them present only once. These TCRs' antigens remain unknown. Sequences were derived from cultured CD8+ T cells from PBMCs, sampled from culture after CMV antigen stimulation. Receptor source: a human donor in good health (CMV status not recorded). Some clones in this sample may be carry-over from other donors' samples. CDR3s leave out the opening cysteine and the closing phenylalanine or tryptophan.

v_gene,CDR3aa
TRBV7-8,ASSQGRPATNEKLF
TRBV7-6,ASSLAGHKNGYT
TRBV28,ASSFDSRGGRTPLH
TRBV15,ATSTGGQPQH
TRBV7-9,AKQGVAGELF
TRBV10-3,AISYGRGEAF
TRBV5-1,ASTGGPNEQF
TRBV7-9,ASSLAYGAGGQSSYNEQF
TRBV6-5,ASSYSTTNYGYT
TRBV24-1,ATSEETSGGPWGEQF
TRBV7-8,ASSLVLGQGSGQPQH
TRBV29-1,SVGRQGDSYNEQF
TRBV19,ATKGGSYNQPQH
TRBV6-2/TRBV6-3,ASSPQWGEQF
TRBV4-2,ASSQVPPGVYEQY
TRBV4-1,ASSQKDRAIYGYT
TRBV7-2,ASSPTSRGITLEAF
TRBV7-3,ASSFPKQGTGNTIY
TRBV6-5,ASSYSGTREPLH
TRBV7-6,ASRYPGPSTEAF
TRBV6-1,ASRRLAGITDTQY
TRBV5-8,ASSLALGRAYNQPQH
TRBV7-3,ATIGTANYGYT
TRBV19,ASSPTGKDTEAF
TRBV6-6,ASSYEGSQETQY
TRBV7-6,ASSLLAGAGELF
TRBV5-1,ASRHTGLGGEKLF
TRBV20-1,SATFTLDDTGELF
TRBV7-2,ASSPPWTGEYTIY
TRBV7-9,ASSLVVQGPGVNEQF
TRBV12-3/TRBV12-4,ASSLVNPVSQY
TRBV7-9,ASNLVGNGYT
TRBV27,ASSLRPSGAQY
TRBV7-9,ASGASGGAGRDTQY
TRBV4-1,ASSRIWSGLDTEAF
TRBV7-8,ASSQGAGRRDQPQH
TRBV6-1,ASSPGTVPSNQPQH
TRBV14,ASSQDGGGFTEAF
TRBV15,ATSSRDSNYGYT
TRBV11-3,ASSLKGGGRGIQPQH
TRBV15,ATSPTSGGEQY
TRBV6-2/TRBV6-3,ASSYSEFRERAWETQY
TRBV7-8,ASSLAGVGRGTEAF